This T cell receptor beta chain was sequenced for a study of Ad26.COV2.S vaccination and SARS-CoV-2 variants. Whole-study findings and limits: Responses of T cells in total may have been underestimated by the TCR breadth and depth analyses.

This table comes from immunoSEQ multiplex PCR, and its TCRdb copy is limited to in-frame clones, with some not included. The table includes under 550,000 clones, 85% to 90% detected once. The treatment was: roughly 18 received Ad26.COV2.S at low or high dose, single or two shots; roughly 5 received placebo; per-sample allocation not given. Collection of samples fell on day 63 after the first vaccine or placebo injection. About this clone itself: Its antigen is not identified.

The sequences come from peripheral blood, collected in a trial of Ad26.COV2.S vaccine versus placebo. This TCR was sampled from a person aged 18-60 years who received the Ad26.COV2.S COVID-19 vaccine or a placebo.

As DNA, the CDR3 is TGTGCCAGCAGTCTTCCCCGGAGCCGGGGAACTGAAGCTTTCTTT. It codes for CASSLPRSRGTEAFF. V and J are TRBV6-2 or TRBV6-3 and TRBJ1-1; D not certain. The CDR3 totals 15 residues. CDR1 and CDR2 (germline): MNHEY, SVGEGT. Trimming left V 5 bases short and J 5 bases short, with 18 bases between.